This T cell receptor beta chain is drawn from a study of cytomegalovirus exposure and HLA in healthy donors. The study's findings and limits: Of the V segments, some could not be distinguished, including TRBV6-2 and TRBV6-3, and were excluded. TCR sequences were mostly rare, though some public TCRs occurred in many donors. Sequencing had likely introduced a cluster of highly shared sequence variants as an artifact.

13 Jbeta primers and 60 Vbeta primers were used for the PCR. Using immunoSEQ multiplex PCR, the repertoire was profiled, and TCRdb retains in-frame clones only, with some absent. This repertoire shows 150,000 to 200,000 clones, roughly 80% found once; its top ten account for 4.1%. Trimming removed 3 bases from V and 4 bases from J; junction bases left unmatched: 4. The CDR3 contains 14 residues. CDR1 and CDR2 (germline): MNHEY, SMNVEV (reference sequence). The study sampled nominally healthy donors, though unrecorded immune exposures were likely. In regard to this clone: Its specificity is unknown.

The sequence was collected from a man aged 50 to 59 in good health and CMV-seropositive. Sequenced input: PBMCs. The chain recombines TRBV27 with TRBJ2-3; the match to TRBD2 covers 7 bases. CDR3 region: CASSLRGSPDTQYF. CDR3 coding DNA: TGTGCCAGCAGTTTGCGGGGGTCGCCAGATACGCAGTATTTT.